These 18 T cell receptor beta chains were all obtained from the same sample, sequenced in a study of T cells of healthy individuals (dated by TCRdb to the late 2010s). The library was obtained by 5' RACE. Sequencing used an Illumina MiSeq. TCRdb reworked the public reads: Q25 trimming with fastp, MiXCR clone assembly, productive beta chains retained. Each record represents a unique CDR3 protein, reported with the most common genes and DNA among its rows. Recorded for this sample are some 100,000 distinct CDR3 sequences; 17% of them occurred a single time. Approximately 5.7% of the sample is held by the ten biggest clonotypes. The receptor source for this set is a human donor in good health.

There are a few counts of this clonotype. The chain joins TRBV11-1 to TRBJ2-7; a possible D gene is TRBD1 (5 bases). CDR3 length: 15 residues. V lost 2 bases and J lost 5, with 16 bases in between. Germline-derived CDR1 and CDR2 are SGHAT and FQDESV (reference sequence). The CDR3 DNA reads as TGTGCCAGCAGCTTATCGGCCAGGGCAAGGGACGAGCAGTACTTC. Protein: CASSLSARARDEQYF.

This clonotype was found many times. The chain carries TRBV29-1 and TRBJ1-2, with D unclear. CDR1 and CDR2 (germline): SQVTM, ANQGSEA. There are 13 residues in the CDR3. The ends were cut back, 3 bases at V and 8 bases at J, with 16 bases in the middle. CDR3 region: CSVDQDPPWGYTF. In nucleotides, the CDR3 is TGCAGCGTTGATCAGGATCCTCCCTGGGGCTACACCTTC.

This clonotype turned up a few times. This sequence joins TRBV7-9 and TRBJ1-4; TRBD1 agrees at 8 bases. The length of the CDR3 is 15 residues. Germline V CDR1 and CDR2: SEHNR, FQNEAQ (reference sequence). Trimming took 5 bases from V and 11 from J; bases not matched to a gene: 13. This chain's CDR3 is CASSTGFQGAWKLFF. In nucleotides, the CDR3 is TGTGCCAGCAGCACAGGCTTTCAGGGGGCGTGGAAACTGTTTTTT.

This clonotype was recorded a few times. This chain connects TRBV7-3 to TRBJ1-1; D is unresolved. Trimming shortened V by 3 bases and J by 5 bases, and 13 bases separated the two germline ends. This CDR3 is built from 14 residues. Germline V gene lookup returns CDR1 SGHTA and CDR2 FQGTGA. The chain's CDR3 is CASSLKLLSTEAFF. The CDR3 DNA reads TGTGCCAGCAGCTTGAAACTGCTGAGTACTGAAGCTTTCTTT. The full variable domain, its missing parts supplied by reference TRBV7-3 and TRBJ1-1, is GAGVSQTPSNKVTEKGKYVELRCDPISGHTALYWYRQSLGQGPEFLIYFQGTGAADDSGLPNDRFFAVRPEGSVSTLKIQRTERGDSAVYLCASSLKLLSTEAFFGQGTRLTVV.

J is TRBJ2-7 and V is TRBV7-8, with a weak D call TRBD2 (5 bases). This CDR3 comprises 16 residues. Trimming cost V 1 base and J 3 bases, with 16 bases left between them. Germline V CDR1 and CDR2: SGHVS, FQNEAQ. The CDR3 loop reads CASSLVRLSPFYEQYF. Written as DNA, the CDR3 is TGTGCCAGCAGCTTAGTTAGACTAAGCCCCTTCTACGAGCAGTACTTC.

This clonotype was seen at least ten times. The gene calls are TRBV14 and TRBJ2-3, with TRBD1 matching 7 bases. This CDR3 has 15 amino acids. The V segment lost 4 bases and the J segment 0 bases; nucleotides outside the gene matches: 4. Germline CDR1 reads SGHDN; CDR2 reads FVKESK. CDR3 nucleotides: TGTGCCAGCAGCCTAGGGACAGCTAGCACAGATACGCAGTATTTT. This gives the protein CASSLGTASTDTQYF.

This clonotype was detected many times. The chain is built from TRBV6-1 and TRBJ2-7; the match to TRBD2 covers 7 bases. This CDR3 comprises 13 residues. CDR1 and CDR2 (germline): MNHNS, SASEGT. The V segment lost 4 bases and the J segment 2 bases; nucleotides outside the gene matches: 2. CDR3 nucleotides: TGTGCCAGCAGTGGCGGGACTACCTACGAGCAGTACTTC. Translated, it gives CASSGGTTYEQYF.

This clonotype was detected a few times. The chain recombines TRBV28 with TRBJ1-2, with 8 nucleotides matching TRBD1. V lost 6 bases and J lost 4; bases outside the gene matches: 4. The CDR3 length is 13 residues. Germline CDR1 MDHEN, CDR2 SYDVKM. In DNA, the CDR3 is TGTGCCAGCAGCAGGGGGCGGTTCTATGGCTACACCTTC. It encodes CASSRGRFYGYTF.

This clonotype has a count of ten or more. V usage is TRBV20-1 and J usage is TRBJ2-3, with 8 bases aligning to TRBD1. The CDR3 is 12 residues long. Germline-derived CDR1 and CDR2 are DFQATT and SNEGSKA (reference sequence). J was trimmed by 9 bases and V by 6 bases; bases with no gene match: 8. In DNA form, the CDR3 reads TGCAGTGCGCACCAGGGGGCTCAGACGCAGTATTTT. This gives the protein CSAHQGAQTQYF.

This clonotype was seen a few times. J is TRBJ2-1 and V is TRBV10-3, with D perhaps TRBD2 (5 bases). Trimming pared 0 bases from V and 6 bases from J, leaving 9 bases between. This CDR3 is built from 14 residues. Germline CDR1 and CDR2: ENHRY and SYGVKD. CDR3 sequence: CAISESGLANEQFF. CDR3 DNA sequence: TGTGCCATCAGTGAGTCGGGTCTAGCCAATGAGCAGTTCTTC.

The rearrangement joins TRBV28 to TRBJ2-6; 8 nucleotides agree with TRBD2. The J segment lost 2 bases and the V segment lost 8 bases, leaving 5 bases of the junction unmatched. The V gene's germline CDR1 is MDHEN and CDR2 SYDVKM. CDR3 size: 15 residues. The CDR3, as DNA: TGTGCCAGCGGGACTAGGGGCCCTGGGGCCAACGTCCTGACTTTC. This gives the protein CASGTRGPGANVLTF.

This clonotype was seen only a few times. The chain has TRBV28 and TRBJ1-5; D is possibly TRBD1 (6 bases). The CDR3 is made up of 15 amino acids. CDR1 MDHEN and CDR2 SYDVKM come from the germline V gene. V was clipped by 5 bases and J by 4 bases, with 15 bases between them. CDR3 nucleotides: TGTGCCAGCAGTGACCCGACAGGCCTTAATCAGCCCCAGCATTTT. Its translation is CASSDPTGLNQPQHF.

The chain links TRBV20-1 to TRBJ2-3, with D possibly matching TRBD1 (6 bases). The CDR3 is 16 residues long. With 0 bases removed from V and 3 bases from J, the gap between germline ends came to 16 bases. Germline V gene lookup returns CDR1 DFQATT and CDR2 SNEGSKA (reference sequence). The CDR3 nucleotides read TGCAGTGCTAGAGATCAGAGGGGGTTAAAAACAGATACGCAGTATTTT. Translation gives CSARDQRGLKTDTQYF.

This clonotype appeared a few times. This chain joins TRBV21-1 and TRBJ2-2; the table's D call, TRBD1, was not checked against the DNA. TRBV21-1 is recorded as a pseudogene. CDR3 length: 14 residues. The CDR3 loop reads CASVRGPSTGELFF. The CDR3 coding sequence is TGTGCCAGTGTCCGGGGTCCTTCCACCGGGGAGCTGTTTTTT.

J is TRBJ2-3 and V is TRBV20-1; 8 positions match TRBD1. Germline CDR1 is DFQATT and CDR2 is SNEGSKA (reference sequence). This CDR3 is 15 amino acids long. Trimming removed 6 bases from V and 2 bases from J; junction bases left unmatched: 10. Here the CDR3 DNA reads TGCAGTGCAACGATCCGGGACAGGCTCACAGATACGCAGTATTTT. This gives the protein CSATIRDRLTDTQYF.

This clonotype was recorded at least ten times. The genes are TRBV2 and TRBJ1-5, with D tentatively TRBD1 (6 bases). CDR3 length: 15 amino acids. The V gene's germline CDR1 is SNHLY and CDR2 FYNNEI. V lost 5 bases to trimming and J lost 0 bases, with 11 bases between them. CDR3 sequence reads: CASSRQETSNQPQHF. The DNA of the CDR3 is TGTGCCAGCAGTCGACAGGAGACTAGCAATCAGCCCCAGCATTTT.

The rearrangement joins TRBV7-9 to TRBJ2-3; 10 positions agree with TRBD1. Unmatched junction bases numbered 1, after V lost 4 bases and J lost 3 bases. Germline lookup yields CDR1 SEHNR and CDR2 FQNEAQ (reference sequence). The CDR3 is 14 amino acids. This chain's CDR3 is CASSWDRGTDTQYF. CDR3 sequence (DNA): TGTGCCAGCAGCTGGGACAGGGGTACAGATACGCAGTATTTT.

This clonotype was seen a handful of times. V gene TRBV27 combines with J gene TRBJ1-1, with D maybe TRBD1 (5 bases). The CDR3 runs 16 residues. The germline V and J ends were trimmed by 6 bases and 3 bases, with 20 bases remaining between them. Looked up from germline, CDR1 is MNHEY and CDR2 is SMNVEV (reference sequence). DNA of the CDR3: TGTGCCAGCAGGCGAGAGGCAGGGAATTGGGACACTGAAGCTTTCTTT. This translates into CASRREAGNWDTEAFF.